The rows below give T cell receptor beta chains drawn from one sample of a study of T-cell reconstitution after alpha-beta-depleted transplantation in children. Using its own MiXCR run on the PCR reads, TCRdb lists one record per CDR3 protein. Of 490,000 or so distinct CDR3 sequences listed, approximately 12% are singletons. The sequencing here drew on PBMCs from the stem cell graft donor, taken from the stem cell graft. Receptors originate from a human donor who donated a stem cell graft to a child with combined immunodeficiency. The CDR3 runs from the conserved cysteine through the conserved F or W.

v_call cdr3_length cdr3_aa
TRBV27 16 CASSFLRALSHNEQFF
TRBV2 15 CASSTPGQGRETQYF
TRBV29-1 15 CSVEVDVGYTGELFF
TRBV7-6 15 CASSLWSGTAYEQYF
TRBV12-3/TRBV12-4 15 CASSLGQGYTGELFF
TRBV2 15 CASSSGPWGTDTQYF
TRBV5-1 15 CASSQVGGFQETQYF
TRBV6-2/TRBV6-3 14 CASRTGPNQETQYF
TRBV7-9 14 CASSPDPGSYEQYF
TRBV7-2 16 CASSQSGGATTYEQYF